This T cell receptor (beta chain) was sequenced during a study of T-cell reconstitution after alpha-beta-depleted transplantation in children. The CDR3 is made up of 16 amino acids. Germline CDR1 and CDR2: DFQATT and SNEGSKA (reference sequence). This clonotype was detected only once. A clone one base away is much larger, so this may be a read error. Unique molecular identifiers featured in how the TCRbeta library was prepared. A single record per CDR3 protein comes from TCRdb applying MiXCR to the PCR reads. The repertoire has over 200,000 distinct CDR3 sequences, about 15% of them found once; the top ten carry 43%.

The rearrangement uses TRBV20-1 and TRBJ2-5; possibly TRBD2 for D (6 bases). The source material was PBMCs, mostly from graft donor cells, sampled 360 days after TCRalphabeta/CD19-depleted stem cell transplant. The receptor was derived from a male patient aged 2 to 10 who had a stem cell transplant for acute lymphoblastic leukemia, so the T cells may come from the graft donor. DNA for the CDR3: TGCTGTGCTAGAGATCGGGCGGGAAGCGTCGAAGAGACCCAGTACTTC. This sequence encodes CCARDRAGSVEETQYF.